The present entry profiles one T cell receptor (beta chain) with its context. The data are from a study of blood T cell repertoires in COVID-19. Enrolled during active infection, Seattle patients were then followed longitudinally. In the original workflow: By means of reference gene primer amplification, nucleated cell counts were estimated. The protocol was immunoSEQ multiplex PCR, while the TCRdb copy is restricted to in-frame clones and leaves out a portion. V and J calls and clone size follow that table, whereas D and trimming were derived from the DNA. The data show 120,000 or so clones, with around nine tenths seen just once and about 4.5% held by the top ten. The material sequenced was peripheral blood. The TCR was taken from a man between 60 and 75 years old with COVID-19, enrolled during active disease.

The CDR3: CASSAPGTGIGELFF. In DNA form, the CDR3 reads TGCGCCAGCAGTGCCCCCGGGACAGGGATCGGGGAGCTGTTTTTT. The genes are TRBV10-1 and TRBJ2-2; the match to TRBD1 covers 9 bases. The germline CDR1 and CDR2 sequences are WNHNN and SYGVQD (reference sequence). J lost 7 bases, V lost 4 bases, and 7 bases had no gene match. CDR3 length: 15 amino acids.